The T cell receptor (beta chain) described here comes from a study of cytomegalovirus exposure and HLA in healthy donors. Findings of the study overall: Using a false discovery rate of 0.05, a later analysis showed that about 16,000 TCR beta sequences were associated with HLA alleles. Later analysis associated a missense DCLRE1C variant with TCR beta V- and J-gene trimming. Later analysis identified several of the most significant clusters that appeared linked to common viral pathogens. Some segments of the V type, notably TRBV6-2 and TRBV6-3, were excluded as indistinguishable.

Primers: 60 Vbeta forward and 13 Jbeta reverse. Here immunoSEQ multiplex PCR was the method, and the copy in TCRdb shows in-frame clones only, minus some. The table has 90,000 to 150,000 clones, around 79% seen once. In the case of this clone: Its antigen is as yet unknown.

The germline V and J ends were trimmed by 3 bases and 4 bases, with 12 bases remaining between them. Germline-derived CDR1 and CDR2 are GTSNPN and SVGIG (reference sequence). There are 13 residues in the CDR3. The clonotype originates from a woman under 40 in good health and CMV-seropositive. The sample comprised PBMCs. The rearrangement links TRBV30 to TRBJ1-1; perhaps TRBD1 as D (5 bases). The CDR3 loop is CAWRVGGSTEAFF. The CDR3 DNA sequence: TGTGCCTGGAGGGTCGGGGGGAGCACTGAAGCTTTCTTT.